The sequence of this T cell receptor (beta chain) was determined in a study of type 1 regulatory T cells. Study at large: This in vitro CD4 product, T-allo10, is enriched for Tr1 cells and alloantigen-specific. General study results and limits: Compared with non-type 1 regulatory T cells, type 1 regulatory T cells showed a more restricted TCR repertoire.

TCRdb redid the calling of the reads with MiXCR, one entry per CDR3 protein. Here the sample spans about 67,000 distinct CDR3 sequences, almost 50% being singletons. As to this clonotype: The target antigen is unknown.

This TCR came from a human donor in good health. Sequences were obtained from cultured non-Tr1 T cells, either the whole culture or a sorted T cell fraction (not recorded which).

CDR3 sequence (DNA): TGCGCCAGCAGCTTTGGGAGCGTTAACACCGGGGAGCTGTTTTTT. Translated, it gives CASSFGSVNTGELFF. The chain is built from TRBV5-1 and TRBJ2-2; D might be TRBD2 (5 bases). Germline loops: CDR1 SGHRS, CDR2 YFSETQ. Trimming took off 2 bases at V and 2 bases at J, with 10 bases between the two ends. The CDR3 is 15 residues long.